The rows below give T cell receptor beta chains drawn from one sample of a study of blood T cell repertoires in COVID-19. Only in-frame clones appear in the TCRdb table, and some are missing; sequencing was by immunoSEQ multiplex PCR. This table has approximately 270,000 clones, 75% to 90% appearing once. The specimen was peripheral blood. These receptor sequences come from a man between 50 and 59 years old with acute or convalescent COVID-19. Each CDR3 is given with its conserved first and last residue. A D gene is named only where the DNA matches it firmly. Where a row states a size, it is once, few, many or the class of an expanded clone; other rows omit it.

abundance	v_gene	j_gene	d_gene	CDR3nt	CDR3aa
.	TRBV28	TRBJ1-1	TRBD1	TGTGCCAGCAGTTTACTGGACAGGAAAGCTTTCTTT	CASSLLDRKAFF
.	TRBV12-3/TRBV12-4	TRBJ1-2	TRBD1	TGTGCCAGCAGCCTAAATGACAGGGCCTACACCTTC	CASSLNDRAYTF
.	TRBV20-1	TRBJ1-3	.	TGCAGTGCTAGTGGCGCAGGCCACTCTGGAAACACCATATATTTT	CSASGAGHSGNTIYF
few	TRBV28	TRBJ2-7	.	TGTGCCAGCAGTTTTTCGGAGTACGAGCAGTACTTC	CASSFSEYEQYF
.	TRBV19	TRBJ2-5	TRBD1	TGTGCCAGTAGGCCTACAGGGGAAGAGACCCAGTACTTC	CASRPTGEETQYF
.	TRBV3-1/TRBV3-2	TRBJ2-3	TRBD2	TGTGCCTGTAGCGGGGGAACTAGCACAGATACGCAGTATTTT	CACSGGTSTDTQYF
.	TRBV5-4	TRBJ1-2	TRBD1	TGTGCCAGCAGCTTGACAGGGGCAAATGGCTACACCTTC	CASSLTGANGYTF
.	TRBV29-1	TRBJ1-1	TRBD1	TGCAGCGTCATGACAGGGCAGACTGAAGCTTTCTTT	CSVMTGQTEAFF
.	TRBV18	TRBJ2-7	TRBD1	TGTGCCAGCTCACCGGGACAGACCTACGAGCAGTACTTC	CASSPGQTYEQYF
.	TRBV6-5	TRBJ2-3	.	TGTGCCAGCAGTTACTCCGGCAGGGCATGGGATACGCAGTATTTT	CASSYSGRAWDTQYF
.	TRBV14	TRBJ2-2	.	TGTGCCAGCAGCCAACAGAACACCGGGGAGCTGTTTTTT	CASSQQNTGELFF
once	TRBV5-1	TRBJ1-2	TRBD1	TGCGCCAGCAGTCCTGAGACAGGGGAATACTATGGCTACACCTTC	CASSPETGEYYGYTF
.	TRBV5-4	TRBJ1-4	.	TGTGCCAGCAGCTTGGAGGGGGGGCGCGGGAGAAAACTGTTTTTT	CASSLEGGRGRKLFF
.	TRBV2	TRBJ2-2	TRBD2	TGTGCCAGCAGCCCGGTAGCGGGGGCGAACACCGGGGAGCTGTTTTTT	CASSPVAGANTGELFF
.	TRBV30	TRBJ1-4	.	TGTGCCTGGGAGCCCCGCAAGGGGGGGTTTGAAAAACTGTTTTTT	CAWEPRKGGFEKLFF
.	TRBV29-1	TRBJ1-1	.	TGCAGCGTTGGCGGCTTTGACCGCCGTCGGAACACTGAAGCTTTCTTT	CSVGGFDRRRNTEAFF
.	TRBV6-5	TRBJ1-1	.	TGTGCCACTCAGGGGTACACTGAAGCTTTCTTT	CATQGYTEAFF
many	TRBV19	TRBJ1-2	.	TGTGCCAGTAGTATAGGGAGGGCGGGTTGGAGAAATGGCTACACCTTC	CASSIGRAGWRNGYTF
.	TRBV30	TRBJ2-5	.	TGTGCCTGGAGTGTAGGCGGACTCCAAGAGACCCAGTACTTC	CAWSVGGLQETQYF
.	TRBV7-3	TRBJ2-3	TRBD2	TGTGCCAGCAGCTCCCGACTAGCGGGGTTAAACACAGATACGCAGTATTTT	CASSSRLAGLNTDTQYF
.	TRBV7-6	TRBJ1-2	TRBD1	TGTGCCAGCAGCACGGGACAGGGCTTGAGGTACACCTTC	CASSTGQGLRYTF
.	TRBV14	TRBJ2-2	.	TGTGCCAGCACCGGCACAGGTAGGACCGGGGAGCTGTTTTTT	CASTGTGRTGELFF
.	TRBV11-2	TRBJ1-1	.	TGTGCCAGCAGCCCTGGACGGGGCACTGAAGCTTTCTTT	CASSPGRGTEAFF
.	TRBV18	TRBJ2-7	TRBD2	TGTGCCAGCTCCCCGCCGGGACTAGTCTACGAGCAGTACTTC	CASSPPGLVYEQYF
.	TRBV24-1	TRBJ2-3	.	TGTGCCACCAGTGATTGGGGGCCAGATACGCAGTATTTT	CATSDWGPDTQYF
.	TRBV30	TRBJ1-6	.	TGTGCCTGGAGCAAAAGGGGGGGGTCACGGTCACCCCTCCACTTT	CAWSKRGGSRSPLHF
.	TRBV4-2	TRBJ1-2	.	TGTGCCAGCAGCCAAGATCCCCAGGCGGGCTATGGCTACACCTTC	CASSQDPQAGYGYTF
.	TRBV5-4	TRBJ1-2	TRBD1	TGTGCCAGCAGCCTACAGGGGGCGCTTGTTAAGGACTATGGCTACACCTTC	CASSLQGALVKDYGYTF
.	TRBV29-1	TRBJ1-2	.	TGCAGCGTTGTCGGGGGTTATGGCTACACCTTC	CSVVGGYGYTF
.	TRBV15	TRBJ2-5	.	TGTGCCACCGCCGAGGGAAAAGAGACCCAGTACTTC	CATAEGKETQYF
.	TRBV11-2	TRBJ1-1	.	TGTGCCAGCAGCTTAGGGGGAGGCGAAGCTTTCTTT	CASSLGGGEAFF
.	TRBV7-2	TRBJ2-5	TRBD2	TGTGCCAGCAGCTTATTCGGTACGGGGGGCCAAGAGACCCAGTACTTC	CASSLFGTGGQETQYF
.	TRBV10-3	TRBJ2-7	.	TGTGCCACCAAGCAGCCGTCGTCGGGGTCCTCCTACGAGCAGTACTTC	CATKQPSSGSSYEQYF
.	TRBV19	TRBJ2-2	.	TGTGCCAGTACCCCGGGGTCTACGAACACCGGGGAGCTGTTTTTT	CASTPGSTNTGELFF
.	TRBV27	TRBJ2-5	.	TGTGCCAGCAGTTTTAGTCTTCAAGAGACCCAGTACTTC	CASSFSLQETQYF
.	TRBV11-2	TRBJ2-3	.	TGTGCCAGCAGCTTACCCCCCCAGGCGGGGAAGGATACGCAGTATTTT	CASSLPPQAGKDTQYF
.	TRBV19	TRBJ1-1	TRBD1	TGTGCCAGTTCGGACAGGGGTGAAGCTTTCTTT	CASSDRGEAFF
once	TRBV7-3	TRBJ1-2	TRBD1	TGTGCCAGCAGCTTAGGGACAGGGGCCGGCTACACCTTC	CASSLGTGAGYTF
.	TRBV21-1	TRBJ2-1	.	TGTGCCAGCAGCAAAATAAGGAGGAAGTGGAATGAGCAGTTCTTC	CASSKIRRKWNEQFF
.	TRBV20-1	TRBJ1-3	.	TGCAGTGCTAGTTTTGGCCGGGGGGGCAAAGACACCATATATTTT	CSASFGRGGKDTIYF
.	TRBV12-5	TRBJ2-2	.	TGTGCTAGTGGTCCCCGTTCAGCCGGGGAGCTGTTTTTT	CASGPRSAGELFF
.	TRBV5-1	TRBJ2-3	TRBD1	TGCGCCAGCAGCACAGGACAGGGGGGTACGCAGTATTTT	CASSTGQGGTQYF
.	TRBV9	TRBJ1-2	.	TGTCCCCGCAGCGTCCGGGGGCCGGGGGGGAGCTATGGCTACACCTTC	CPRSVRGPGGSYGYTF